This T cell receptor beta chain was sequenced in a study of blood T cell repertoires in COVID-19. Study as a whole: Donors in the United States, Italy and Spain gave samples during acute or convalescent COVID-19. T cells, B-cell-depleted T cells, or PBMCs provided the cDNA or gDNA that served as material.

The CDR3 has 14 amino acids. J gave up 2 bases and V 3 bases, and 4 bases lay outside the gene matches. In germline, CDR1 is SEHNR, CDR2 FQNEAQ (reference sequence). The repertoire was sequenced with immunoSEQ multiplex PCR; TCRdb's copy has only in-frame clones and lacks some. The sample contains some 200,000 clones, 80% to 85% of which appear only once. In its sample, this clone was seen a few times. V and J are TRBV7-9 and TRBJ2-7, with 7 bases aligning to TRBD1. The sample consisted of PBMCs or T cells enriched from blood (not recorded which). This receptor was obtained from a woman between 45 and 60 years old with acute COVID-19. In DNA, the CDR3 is TGTGCCAGCAGCTTTCTGGACAGGCCCTACGAGCAGTACTTC. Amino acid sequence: CASSFLDRPYEQYF. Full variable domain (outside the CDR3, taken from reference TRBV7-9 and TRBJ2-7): DTGVSQNPRHKITKRGQNVTFRCDPISEHNRLYWYRQTLGQGPEFLTYFQNEAQLEKSRLLSDRFSAERPKGSFSTLEIQRTEQGDSAMYLCASSFLDRPYEQYFGPGTRLTVT.